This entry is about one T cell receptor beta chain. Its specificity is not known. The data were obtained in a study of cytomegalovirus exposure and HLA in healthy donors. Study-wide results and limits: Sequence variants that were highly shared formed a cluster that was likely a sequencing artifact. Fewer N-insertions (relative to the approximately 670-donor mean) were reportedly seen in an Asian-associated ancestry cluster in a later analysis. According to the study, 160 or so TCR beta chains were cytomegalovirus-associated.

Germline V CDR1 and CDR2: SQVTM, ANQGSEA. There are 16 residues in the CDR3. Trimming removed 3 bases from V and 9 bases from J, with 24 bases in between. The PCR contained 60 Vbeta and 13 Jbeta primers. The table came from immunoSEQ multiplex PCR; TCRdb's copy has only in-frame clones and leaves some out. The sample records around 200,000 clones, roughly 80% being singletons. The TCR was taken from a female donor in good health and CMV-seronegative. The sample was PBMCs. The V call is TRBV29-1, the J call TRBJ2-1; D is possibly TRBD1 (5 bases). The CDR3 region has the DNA TGCAGCGTTGAGCTTTCAGGGTTAAGGGTCGACGGTGAGCAGTTCTTC. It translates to CSVELSGLRVDGEQFF.